The TCR beta chain under discussion was sequenced for a study of blood T cell repertoires in COVID-19. On the study more broadly: Sites in the United States, Italy and Spain provided acute and convalescent COVID-19 samples. T cells, B-cell-depleted T cells, or PBMCs supplied cDNA or gDNA.

Recruitment covered about two dozen US areas and drew participants whose ages spanned 18 to 89 years. Individuals in the exposed group had encountered a COVID-19 case within 2 weeks preceding study entry. Germline CDR1 and CDR2: MNHEY and SVGAGI. V shed 0 bases and J shed 1 base, with 3 bases lying between them. This CDR3 spans 13 amino acids. Here immunoSEQ multiplex PCR was the method, and the copy in TCRdb shows in-frame clones only, minus some. This sample has 350,000 to 500,000 clones, with about 88% found just once. V usage is TRBV6-5 and J usage is TRBJ1-1; D remains unclear. The receptor was isolated from a woman in her late teens or twenties who had been exposed to COVID-19. Sequencing was performed on PBMCs or T cells enriched from blood (not recorded which). The CDR3 loop reads CASSYSANTEAFF. The DNA of the CDR3 is TGTGCCAGCAGTTACTCGGCGAACACTGAAGCTTTCTTT.